Here is one T cell receptor (beta chain) with its context. Its antigen is unknown. TCRdb keeps only in-frame clones here, not all; method: immunoSEQ multiplex PCR. The sample lists 25,000 to 30,000 clones; 70% to 85% were seen once. Germline CDR1 is SEHNR and CDR2 is FQNEAQ (reference sequence). The CDR3 extends over 16 amino acids. V was shortened by 0 bases and J by 1 base, with 13 bases between the two germline ends. This specimen belongs to a study of T cells in narcolepsy. Study information: Enrolled donors included narcolepsy type 1 or type 2 patients and healthy controls. General study results and limits: Autoreactive clonotypes reportedly recurred in blood of same and different patients, not controls. Autoreactive clone sequences were missing from some blood memory CD4+ repertoires. Same-patient CSF and blood CD4+ T cell clonotypes included HCRT-specific and TRIB2-specific autoreactive ones.

The sample comprised memory (CD45RA-) CD4+ T cells from blood. The genes are TRBV7-9 and TRBJ2-7, with TRBD2 as a possible D gene (5 bases). This TCR was sampled from a human donor in good health. CDR3 in amino acids: CASSLADDYPSYEQYF. Here the CDR3 DNA reads TGTGCCAGCAGCTTAGCAGACGACTACCCTTCCTACGAGCAGTACTTC.